This T cell receptor (beta chain) was found in a study of T cell clones after liver transplantation. Across the study: Post-transplant blood was tracked for graft-donor-reactive T cell clones identified in a pre-transplant mixed lymphocyte reaction. Timepoints were pre-transplant, pre-withdrawal, and after withdrawal was completed or failed. General observations from the study: Donor-reactive sequences fell more than third party-reactive ones, suggesting partial deletion.

Sequenced by immunoSEQ multiplex PCR; TCRdb stores in-frame clones only, minus some. The sample holds roughly 70,000 clones, 75% to 85% seen once. As regards this clone: The antigen is undetermined.

The V and J ends lost 2 bases and 3 bases, in that order; junction bases with no gene match: 12. The CDR3 has 19 amino acids. Germline assignment: CDR1 SGHAT and CDR2 FQNNGV. Sorting of unstimulated PBMCs yielded separate CD3+CD4+ and CD3+CD8+ fractions. The chain links TRBV11-2 to TRBJ2-2, with 10 bases fitting TRBD1. The sequence was obtained from a human donor who received a liver transplant. This specimen was CD4+ T cells from blood, taken before liver transplant. Here the CDR3 reads CASSLSIGQGGGDTGELFF. CDR3 bases: TGTGCCAGCAGCTTAAGTATTGGACAGGGGGGCGGTGACACCGGGGAGCTGTTTTTT.